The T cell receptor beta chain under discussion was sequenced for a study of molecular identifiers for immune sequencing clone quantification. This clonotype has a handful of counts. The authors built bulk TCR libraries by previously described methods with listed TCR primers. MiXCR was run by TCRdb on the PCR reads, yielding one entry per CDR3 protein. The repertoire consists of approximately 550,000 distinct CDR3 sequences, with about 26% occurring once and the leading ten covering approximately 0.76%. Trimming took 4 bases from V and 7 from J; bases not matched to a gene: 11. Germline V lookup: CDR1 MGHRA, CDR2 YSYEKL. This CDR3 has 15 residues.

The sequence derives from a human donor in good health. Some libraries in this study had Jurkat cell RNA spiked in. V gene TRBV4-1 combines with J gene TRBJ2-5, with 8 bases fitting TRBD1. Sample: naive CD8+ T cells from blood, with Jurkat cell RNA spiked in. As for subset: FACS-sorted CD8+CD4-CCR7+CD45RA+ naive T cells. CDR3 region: CASSPGTGHGLTQYF. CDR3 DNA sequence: TGCGCCAGCAGCCCCGGGACAGGCCACGGATTGACCCAGTACTTC.